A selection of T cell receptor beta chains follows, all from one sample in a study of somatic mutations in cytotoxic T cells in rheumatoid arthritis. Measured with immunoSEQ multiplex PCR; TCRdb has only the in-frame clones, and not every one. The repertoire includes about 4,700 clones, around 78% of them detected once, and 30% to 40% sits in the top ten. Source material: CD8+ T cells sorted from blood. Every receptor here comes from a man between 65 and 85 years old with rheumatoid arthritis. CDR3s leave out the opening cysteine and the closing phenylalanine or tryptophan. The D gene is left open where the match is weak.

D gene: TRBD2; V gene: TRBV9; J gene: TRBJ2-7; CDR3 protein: ASSVGTSGSYEQY
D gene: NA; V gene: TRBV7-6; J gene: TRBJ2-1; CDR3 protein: ASSRFGSGSYNEQF
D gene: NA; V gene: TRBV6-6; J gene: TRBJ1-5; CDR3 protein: ASSYLDTNQPQH
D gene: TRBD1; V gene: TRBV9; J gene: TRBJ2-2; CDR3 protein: ASSVFVAPLGQGDSAGELF
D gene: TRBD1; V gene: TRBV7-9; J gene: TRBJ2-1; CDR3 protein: ASRPRTGGSYNEQF
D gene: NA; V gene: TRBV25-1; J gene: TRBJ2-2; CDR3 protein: ASSVHREVGELF
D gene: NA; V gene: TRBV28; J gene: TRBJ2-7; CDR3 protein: ASSIRQASSYEQY
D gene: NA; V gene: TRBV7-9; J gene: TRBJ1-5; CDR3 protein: ASSLVGVMGNQPQH
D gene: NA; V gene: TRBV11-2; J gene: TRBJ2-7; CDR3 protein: ASSSLAGSSYEQY
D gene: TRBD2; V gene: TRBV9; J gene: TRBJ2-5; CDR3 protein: ASSSNIAGGRETQY
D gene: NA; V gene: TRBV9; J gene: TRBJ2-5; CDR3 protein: ASSLLGTYEQETQY
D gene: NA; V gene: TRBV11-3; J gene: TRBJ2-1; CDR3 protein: ASSPNSIPYNEQF
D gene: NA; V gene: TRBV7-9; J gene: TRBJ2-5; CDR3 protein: ASSVTGGLETQY
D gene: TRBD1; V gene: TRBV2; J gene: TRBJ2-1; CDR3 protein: ASRETGAANEQF
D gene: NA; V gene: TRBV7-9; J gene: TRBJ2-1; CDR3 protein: ASSLDSSLPNEQF
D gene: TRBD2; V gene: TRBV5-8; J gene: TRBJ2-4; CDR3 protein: ASSLQGLAGVRAKNIQY
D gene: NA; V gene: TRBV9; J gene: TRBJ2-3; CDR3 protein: ASSEGGDTQY
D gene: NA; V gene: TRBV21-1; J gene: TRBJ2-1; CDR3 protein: ASSVGCSSYNEQF
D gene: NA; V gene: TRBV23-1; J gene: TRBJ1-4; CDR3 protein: ASKIGGGNNEKLF
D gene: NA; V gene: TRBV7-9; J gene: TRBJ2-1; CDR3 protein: ASSFEGRGF
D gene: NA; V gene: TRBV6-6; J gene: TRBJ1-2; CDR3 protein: ASSYSPGLWYGYT
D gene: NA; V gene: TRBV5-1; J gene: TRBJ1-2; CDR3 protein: ASSLEREGDYFGYT
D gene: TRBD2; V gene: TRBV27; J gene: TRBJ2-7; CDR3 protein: ASSLRLADYEQY
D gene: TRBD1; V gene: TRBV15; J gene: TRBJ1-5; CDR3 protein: ATRPDRGNQPQH
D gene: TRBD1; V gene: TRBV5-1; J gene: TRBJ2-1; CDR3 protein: ASSWTGGPYNEQF
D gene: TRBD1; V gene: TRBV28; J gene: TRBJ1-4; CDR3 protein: ASSLGTGMATNEKLF
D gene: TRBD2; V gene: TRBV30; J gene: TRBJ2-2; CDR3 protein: AWSVGLANTGELF
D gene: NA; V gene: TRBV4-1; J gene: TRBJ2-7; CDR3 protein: ASSQEPGYEQY
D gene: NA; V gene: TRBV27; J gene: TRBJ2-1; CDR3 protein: ASSLSFFAPGF
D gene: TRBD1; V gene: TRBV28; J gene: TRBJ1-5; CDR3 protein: ATRGQGGSNQPQH
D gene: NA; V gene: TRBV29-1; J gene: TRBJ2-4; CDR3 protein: SVEFMNIQY
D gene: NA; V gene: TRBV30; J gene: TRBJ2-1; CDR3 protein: AWRGGNSYNEQF
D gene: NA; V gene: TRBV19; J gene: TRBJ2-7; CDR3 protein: ASSADGSYEQY
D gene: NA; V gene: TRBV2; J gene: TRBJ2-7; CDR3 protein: ASSETRYEQY
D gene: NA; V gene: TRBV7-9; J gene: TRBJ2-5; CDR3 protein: ASSPQGRGGKETQY
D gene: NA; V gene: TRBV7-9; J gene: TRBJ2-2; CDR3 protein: ASTGAGELF
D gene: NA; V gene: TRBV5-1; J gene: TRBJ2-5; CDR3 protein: ASSLGSGSKQTQY
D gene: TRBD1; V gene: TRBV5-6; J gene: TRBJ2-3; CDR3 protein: ASSFGQGADTQY
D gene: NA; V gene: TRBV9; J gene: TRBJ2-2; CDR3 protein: ASSKLQGAGELF
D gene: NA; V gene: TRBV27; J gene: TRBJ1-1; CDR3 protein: ASSLRPIGGMNTEAF
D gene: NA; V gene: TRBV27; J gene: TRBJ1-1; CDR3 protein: ASSLREGNTEAF
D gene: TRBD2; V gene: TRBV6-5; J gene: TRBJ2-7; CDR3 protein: ASSYGGGAYEQY
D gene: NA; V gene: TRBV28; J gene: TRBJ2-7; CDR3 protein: ASSLFRGNYEQY
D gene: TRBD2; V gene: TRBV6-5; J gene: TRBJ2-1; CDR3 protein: ASSYRRGGSYNEQF
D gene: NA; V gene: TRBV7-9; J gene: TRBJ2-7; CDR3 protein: ASSLAYRAEQY
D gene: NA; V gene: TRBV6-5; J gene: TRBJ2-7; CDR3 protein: ASSYEGYEQY
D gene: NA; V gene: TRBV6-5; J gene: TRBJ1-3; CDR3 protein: ASRLTGGSGNTIY
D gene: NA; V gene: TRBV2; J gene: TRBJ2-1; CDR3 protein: ASTPYSSYNEQF